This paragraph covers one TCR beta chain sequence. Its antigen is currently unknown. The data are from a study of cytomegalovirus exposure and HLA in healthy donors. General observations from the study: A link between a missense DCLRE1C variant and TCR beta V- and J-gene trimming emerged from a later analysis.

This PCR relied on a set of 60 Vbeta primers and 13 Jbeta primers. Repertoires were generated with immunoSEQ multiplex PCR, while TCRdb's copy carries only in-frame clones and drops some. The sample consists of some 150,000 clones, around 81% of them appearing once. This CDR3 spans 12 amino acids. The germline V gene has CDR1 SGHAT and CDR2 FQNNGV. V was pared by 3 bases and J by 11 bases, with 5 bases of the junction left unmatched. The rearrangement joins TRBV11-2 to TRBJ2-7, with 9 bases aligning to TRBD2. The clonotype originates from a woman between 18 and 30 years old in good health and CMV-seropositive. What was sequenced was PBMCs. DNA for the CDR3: TGTGCCAGCAGCTTGCCCGCTAGCGGGGAGTACTTC. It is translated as CASSLPASGEYF.